These 13 T cell receptor beta chains were all obtained from the same sample, sequenced in a study of T cells after yellow fever vaccination (dated by TCRdb to 2018 to 2020). Interpreted using the paper, the treatment or condition label stands for: live attenuated yellow fever vaccine strain. Preparation of the library involved 5' RACE. For sequencing, an Illumina HiSeq 2500 was employed. Through fastp at Q25 and MiXCR, TCRdb rebuilt clones from the public reads, retaining in-frame beta chains. Rows with a matching CDR3 protein are joined into one entry that keeps the most common DNA and genes. Here the sample has 500,000 to 550,000 distinct CDR3 sequences; 21% occur a single time. In total, the top ten clones hold about a sixth of the sample. This material consisted of PBMCs, taken less than 25 days after the first yellow fever vaccination. These receptors came from a man aged 18 to 35 who received the YFV17D yellow fever vaccine.

Points on this clonotype: A much larger clone sits a single nucleotide away, making a read error possible. This chain connects TRBV6-5 to TRBJ1-1, with TRBD1 matching over 7 bases. V shed 3 bases and J 4 bases; nucleotides not matched to a gene: 5. The CDR3 runs to 14 residues. CDR1 and CDR2 from the germline V gene are MNHEY and SVGAGI. The CDR3 here is CASSYQGEGTEAFF. Here the CDR3 DNA reads TGTGCCAGCAGTTATCAGGGGGAAGGCACTGAAGCTTTCTTT.

The rearrangement links TRBV6-1 to TRBJ1-4; D gene unclear. Per germline, CDR1 MNHNS and CDR2 SASEGT. Between the trimmed V and J ends, which lost 7 bases and 0 bases, there was a span of 9 bases. The CDR3 totals 14 residues. CDR3 protein: CASTLDATNEKLFF. CDR3 bases: TGTGCCAGCACCTTAGATGCAACTAATGAAAAACTGTTTTTT.

In its sample, this clonotype was seen a few times. The chain uses TRBV7-3 and TRBJ2-1, with a tentative D call TRBD2 (5 bases). Germline V gives CDR1 SGHTA, CDR2 FQGTGA. V was trimmed by 1 base and J by 0 bases, leaving 7 bases between them. This CDR3 has 15 amino acids. In nucleotides, the CDR3 is TGTGCCAGCAGCTTAATGGGGAGCTCCTACAATGAGCAGTTCTTC. Protein sequence: CASSLMGSSYNEQFF.

This clonotype was counted between two and nine times. The chain carries TRBV5-1 and TRBJ1-4, with a possible D match to TRBD1 (5 bases). The CDR3 totals 15 residues. V lost 1 base to trimming and J lost 9 bases, with 16 bases between them. Germline CDR1 reads SGHRS; CDR2 reads YFSETQ. The CDR3 DNA is TGCGCCAGCAGCTTGATGTCAGGGACGAGGCAAAAACTGTTTTTT. It translates to CASSLMSGTRQKLFF.

The rearrangement joins TRBV4-3 to TRBJ1-5; 8 nucleotides match TRBD1. CDR1 and CDR2 (germline): LGHNA, YSLEER. The V gene end was trimmed by 4 bases and the J gene end by 8 bases; junction bases not matched to a gene: 4. The CDR3 loop spans 13 amino acids. The CDR3 loop reads CASSRQGREPQHF. The CDR3 DNA reads as TGCGCCAGCAGCCGACAGGGGAGAGAGCCCCAGCATTTT.

The table lists this clonotype with a few counts. J is TRBJ2-2 and V is TRBV29-1, with D perhaps TRBD2 (6 bases). The CDR3 extends over 13 amino acids. Deletions cut 0 bases from V and 7 bases from J, with 9 bases between. Germline-derived CDR1 and CDR2 are SQVTM and ANQGSEA. The CDR3 protein is CSVEDQRVGELFF. CDR3 DNA: TGCAGCGTTGAAGATCAGCGGGTCGGGGAGCTGTTTTTT.

As to this clonotype: Germline and junction disagree at one end, which may indicate a read error. J is TRBJ1-5 and V is TRBV20-1; 9 bases line up with TRBD1. Per germline, CDR1 DFQATT and CDR2 SNEGSKA (reference sequence). The CDR3 spans 14 residues. The CDR3 nucleotides read TGCAGTTCTAGAGGTTGGACAGGGGATCAGCCCCAGCATTTT. It specifies CSSRGWTGDQPQHF.

This clonotype showed up just a few times. The rearrangement joins TRBV5-1 to TRBJ2-1, with D maybe TRBD2 (7 bases). V lost 5 bases and J 8 bases, leaving 11 bases between the germline ends. The CDR3 has 12 amino acids. Germline values: CDR1 SGHRS, CDR2 YFSETQ. CDR3 protein: CASSTGGHEQFF. In DNA form, the CDR3 reads TGCGCCAGCAGTACGGGGGGCCATGAGCAGTTCTTC.

The V and J genes are TRBV24-1 and TRBJ2-5, with a tentative D call TRBD1 (6 bases). CDR1 and CDR2 (germline): KGHDR, SFDVKD. Trimming shortened V by 7 bases and J by 4 bases, and 9 bases separated the two germline ends. The CDR3 loop spans 12 amino acids. The CDR3 sequence: CATSRRGETQYF. As DNA, the CDR3 is TGTGCCACCAGCCGCAGGGGAGAGACCCAGTACTTC.

The chain joins TRBV25-1 to TRBJ1-2; TRBD1 agrees at 7 bases. Losses at the gene ends were 4 bases for V and 5 bases for J; bases not matched to a gene: 4. The CDR3 is 13 residues long. In germline, CDR1 is MGHDK, CDR2 SYGVNS. The CDR3 DNA sequence: TGTGCCAGCAGTGGGGCAGGGGGGTATGGCTACACCTTC. Translation gives CASSGAGGYGYTF.

The rearrangement joins TRBV5-1 to TRBJ2-1; D might be TRBD1 (5 bases). V lost 3 bases and J 3 bases, leaving 7 bases between the germline ends. Germline lookup yields CDR1 SGHRS and CDR2 YFSETQ. The CDR3 is 13 amino acids. The CDR3 sequence: CASSSTDYNEQFF. The CDR3 nucleotides are TGCGCCAGCAGCTCGACAGACTACAATGAGCAGTTCTTC.

This chain joins TRBV2 and TRBJ2-5, with unresolved D. Trimming took 4 bases from V and 2 from J, leaving 8 bases between them. Germline CDR1 is SNHLY and CDR2 is FYNNEI. CDR3 length: 13 amino acids. Here the CDR3 DNA reads TGTGCCAGCAGTGGAGACAAACAAGAGACCCAGTACTTC. This gives the protein CASSGDKQETQYF.

This chain joins TRBV4-3 and TRBJ2-3; the D is unclear. The CDR3 has 13 amino acids. V was cut by 1 base and J by 5 bases, with 7 bases left in between. CDR1 and CDR2 from the germline V gene are LGHNA and YSLEER. CDR3 residues: CASSQVFGDTQYF. The CDR3 nucleotides read TGCGCCAGCAGCCAAGTTTTCGGAGATACGCAGTATTTT.